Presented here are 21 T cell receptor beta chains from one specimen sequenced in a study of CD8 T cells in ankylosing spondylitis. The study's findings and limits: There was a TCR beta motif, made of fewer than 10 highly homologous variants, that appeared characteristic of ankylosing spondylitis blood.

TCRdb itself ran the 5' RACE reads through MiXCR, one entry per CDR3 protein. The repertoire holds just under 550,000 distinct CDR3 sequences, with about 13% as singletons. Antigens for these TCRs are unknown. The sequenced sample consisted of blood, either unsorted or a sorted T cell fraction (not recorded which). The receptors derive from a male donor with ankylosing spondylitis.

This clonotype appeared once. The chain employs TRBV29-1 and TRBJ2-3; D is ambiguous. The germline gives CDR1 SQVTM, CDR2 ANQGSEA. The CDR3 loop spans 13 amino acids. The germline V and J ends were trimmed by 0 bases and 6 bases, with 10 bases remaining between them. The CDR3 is CSVEEVSSDTQYF. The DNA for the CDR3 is TGCAGCGTTGAAGAGGTGTCGTCCGATACGCAGTATTTT.

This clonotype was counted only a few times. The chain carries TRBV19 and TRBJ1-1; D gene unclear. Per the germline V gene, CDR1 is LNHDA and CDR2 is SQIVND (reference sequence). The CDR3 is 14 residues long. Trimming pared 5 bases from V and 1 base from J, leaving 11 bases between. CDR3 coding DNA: TGTGCCAGTAGTTTTCGTGAGGGGAACACTGAAGCTTTCTTT. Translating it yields CASSFREGNTEAFF. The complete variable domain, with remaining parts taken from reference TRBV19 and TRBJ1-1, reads DGGITQSPKYLFRKEGQNVTLSCEQNLNHDAMYWYRQDPGQGLRLIYYSQIVNDFQKGDIAEGYSVSREKKESFPLTVTSAQKNPTAFYLCASSFREGNTEAFFGQGTRLTVV.

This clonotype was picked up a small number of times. CDR3 in DNA: TGCAGTGCCAGGACAGGGTGGACAGATACGCAGTATTTT. Amino acids: CSARTGWTDTQYF. The gene calls are TRBV20-1 and TRBJ2-3, with 8 nucleotides matching TRBD1. CDR1 and CDR2 (germline): DFQATT, SNEGSKA (reference sequence). The junction had 5 bases not matched to a gene; V was cut back by 6 bases and J by 3 bases. The CDR3 extends over 13 amino acids.

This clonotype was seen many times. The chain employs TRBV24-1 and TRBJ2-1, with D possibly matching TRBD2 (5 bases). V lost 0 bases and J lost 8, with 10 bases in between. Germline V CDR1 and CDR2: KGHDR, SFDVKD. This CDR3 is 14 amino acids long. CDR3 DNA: TGTGCCACCAGTGATTTGCGGCTAGCTGATGAGCAGTTCTTC. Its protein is CATSDLRLADEQFF.

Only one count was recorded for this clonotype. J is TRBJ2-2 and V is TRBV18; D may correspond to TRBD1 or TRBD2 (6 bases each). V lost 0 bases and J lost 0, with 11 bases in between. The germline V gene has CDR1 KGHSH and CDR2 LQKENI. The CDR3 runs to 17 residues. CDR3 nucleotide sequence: TGTGCCAGCTCACCACCGCGGGGACAACCGAACACCGGGGAGCTGTTTTTT. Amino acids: CASSPPRGQPNTGELFF.

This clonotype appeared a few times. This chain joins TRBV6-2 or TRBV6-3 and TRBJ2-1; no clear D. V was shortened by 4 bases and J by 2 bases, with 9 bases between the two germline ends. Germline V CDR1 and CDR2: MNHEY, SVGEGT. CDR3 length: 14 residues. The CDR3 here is CASSSPATYNEQFF. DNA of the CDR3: TGTGCCAGCAGTTCCCCAGCAACCTACAATGAGCAGTTCTTC.

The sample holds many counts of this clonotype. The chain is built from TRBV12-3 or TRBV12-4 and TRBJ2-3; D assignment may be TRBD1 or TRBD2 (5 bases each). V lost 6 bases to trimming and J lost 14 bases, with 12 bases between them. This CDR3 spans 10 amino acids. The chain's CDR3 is CASSGATAYF. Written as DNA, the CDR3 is TGTGCCAGCAGCGGGGCAACGGCGTATTTT.

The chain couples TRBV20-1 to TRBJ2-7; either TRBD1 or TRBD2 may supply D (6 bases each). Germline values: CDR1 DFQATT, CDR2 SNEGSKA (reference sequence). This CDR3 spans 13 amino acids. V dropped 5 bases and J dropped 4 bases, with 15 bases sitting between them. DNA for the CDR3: TGCAGTGCTTCGGGGGCGGGAAAGTACGAGCAGTACTTC. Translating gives CSASGAGKYEQYF.

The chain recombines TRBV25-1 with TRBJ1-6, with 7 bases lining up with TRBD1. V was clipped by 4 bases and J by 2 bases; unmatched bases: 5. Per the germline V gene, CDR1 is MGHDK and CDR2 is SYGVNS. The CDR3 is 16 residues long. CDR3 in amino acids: CASSGGRGTYNSPLHF. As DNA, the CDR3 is TGTGCCAGCAGTGGGGGCAGGGGGACCTATAATTCACCCCTCCACTTT.

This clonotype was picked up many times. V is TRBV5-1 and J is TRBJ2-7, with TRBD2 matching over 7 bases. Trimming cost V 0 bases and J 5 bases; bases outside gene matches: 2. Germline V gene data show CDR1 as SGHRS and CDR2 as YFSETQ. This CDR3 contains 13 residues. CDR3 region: CASSLGGGNEQYF. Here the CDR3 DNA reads TGCGCCAGCAGCTTGGGGGGGGGAAACGAGCAGTACTTC.

This CDR3 reads CASSQGSEKLFF. The DNA of the CDR3 is TGTGCCAGCAGCCAAGGGTCCGAAAAACTGTTTTTT. The rearrangement uses TRBV14 and TRBJ1-4, with no clear D. Germline V gives CDR1 SGHDN, CDR2 FVKESK. The V and J ends lost 1 base and 8 bases respectively, with 5 bases between them. The CDR3 sequence is 12 residues long.

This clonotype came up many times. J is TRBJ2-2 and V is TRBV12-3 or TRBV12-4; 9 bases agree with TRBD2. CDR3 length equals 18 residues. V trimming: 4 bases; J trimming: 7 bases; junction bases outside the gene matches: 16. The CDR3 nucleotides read TGTGCCAGCAGTTACCCTTGGGGATCGCTAGCGGGAATCGGGGAGCTGTTTTTT. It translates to CASSYPWGSLAGIGELFF.

The CDR3 bases are TGCAGTGCTAGAGAGTCGGGTAGCGGGAGCCCCAATAGAGATACGCAGTATTTT. This gives the protein CSARESGSGSPNRDTQYF. The chain combines TRBV20-1 with TRBJ2-3; 9 nucleotides agree with TRBD2. The V gene's germline CDR1 is DFQATT and CDR2 SNEGSKA (reference sequence). Trimming removed 0 bases from V and 5 bases from J; junction bases left unmatched: 15. This CDR3 has 18 residues.

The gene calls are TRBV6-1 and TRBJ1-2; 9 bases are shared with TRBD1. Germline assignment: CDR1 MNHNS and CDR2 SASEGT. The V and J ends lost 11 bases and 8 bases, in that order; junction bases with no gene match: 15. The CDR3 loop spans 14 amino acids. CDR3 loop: CACSTGTGTGGYTF. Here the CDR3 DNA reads TGTGCCTGTTCCACCGGGACAGGGACGGGAGGCTACACCTTC.

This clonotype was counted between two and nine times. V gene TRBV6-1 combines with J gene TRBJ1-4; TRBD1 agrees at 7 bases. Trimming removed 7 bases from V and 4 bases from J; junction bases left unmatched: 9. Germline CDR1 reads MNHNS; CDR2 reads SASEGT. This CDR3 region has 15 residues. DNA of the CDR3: TGTGCCAGCATCCGACAGGGAGGGTTTAATGAAAAACTGTTTTTT. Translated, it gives CASIRQGGFNEKLFF.

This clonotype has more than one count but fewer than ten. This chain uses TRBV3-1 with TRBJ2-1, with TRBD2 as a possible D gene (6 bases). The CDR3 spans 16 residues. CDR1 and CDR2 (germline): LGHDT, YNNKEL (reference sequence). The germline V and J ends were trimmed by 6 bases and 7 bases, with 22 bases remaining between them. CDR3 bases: TGTGCCAGCAGTTATGCTCACTCAATTCGGGGGAATGAGCAGTTCTTC. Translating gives CASSYAHSIRGNEQFF.

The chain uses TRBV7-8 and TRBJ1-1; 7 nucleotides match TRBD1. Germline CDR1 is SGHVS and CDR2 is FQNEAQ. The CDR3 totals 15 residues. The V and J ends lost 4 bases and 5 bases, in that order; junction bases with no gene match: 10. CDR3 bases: TGTGCCAGCAGCTCTCTCACGACAGGGATGACTGAAGCTTTCTTT. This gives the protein CASSSLTTGMTEAFF.

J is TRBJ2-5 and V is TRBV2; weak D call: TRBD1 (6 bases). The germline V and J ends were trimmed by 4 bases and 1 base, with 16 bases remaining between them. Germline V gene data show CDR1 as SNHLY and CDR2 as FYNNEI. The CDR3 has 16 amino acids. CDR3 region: CASSVDRNSIQETQYF. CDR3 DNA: TGTGCCAGCAGTGTCGACAGGAACTCCATCCAAGAGACCCAGTACTTC.

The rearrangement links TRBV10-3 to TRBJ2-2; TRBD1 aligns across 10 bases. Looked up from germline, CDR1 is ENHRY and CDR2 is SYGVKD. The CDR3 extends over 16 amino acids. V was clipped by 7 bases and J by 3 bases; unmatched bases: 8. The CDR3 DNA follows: TGTGCCATCAAAGGGGCTGGGACAGGGGACACCGGGGAGCTGTTTTTT. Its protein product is CAIKGAGTGDTGELFF.

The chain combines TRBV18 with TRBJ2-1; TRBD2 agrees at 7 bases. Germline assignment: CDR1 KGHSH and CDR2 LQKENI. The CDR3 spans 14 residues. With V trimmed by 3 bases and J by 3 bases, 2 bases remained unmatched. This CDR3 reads CASSPRGDYNEQFF. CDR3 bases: TGTGCCAGCTCACCCCGGGGGGACTACAATGAGCAGTTCTTC.

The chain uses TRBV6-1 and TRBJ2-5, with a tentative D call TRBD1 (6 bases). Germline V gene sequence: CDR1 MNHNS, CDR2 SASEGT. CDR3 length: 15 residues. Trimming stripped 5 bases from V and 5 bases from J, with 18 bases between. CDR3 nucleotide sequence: TGTGCCAGCAGTAAAACAGGGAGCGATGGGGAGACCCAGTACTTC. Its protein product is CASSKTGSDGETQYF.